The next 6 T cell receptor beta chains were all read from a single sample in a study of blood T cell repertoires in COVID-19. The data were produced by immunoSEQ multiplex PCR, yet TCRdb's version contains in-frame clones alone and is incomplete. This sample has about 190,000 clones; roughly 78% occur once, and the top ten carry approximately 2.9%. The material sequenced was peripheral blood. The receptors here all came from a woman older than 75 with active or convalescent COVID-19.

The gene calls are TRBV10-3 and TRBJ1-4; D may be TRBD1 (6 bases). The CDR3 contains 17 residues. V lost 0 bases and J 2 bases, leaving 13 bases between the germline ends. From germline, CDR1 is ENHRY and CDR2 SYGVKD. Written as DNA, the CDR3 is TGTGCCATCAGTGAGTCGAATTCTGGGGGCACTAATGAAAAACTGTTTTTT. Translation: CAISESNSGGTNEKLFF.

The chain carries TRBV5-4 and TRBJ2-3; TRBD2 matches at 10 bases. Germline lookup yields CDR1 SGHNT and CDR2 YYREEE (reference sequence). The CDR3 is made up of 16 amino acids. With V trimmed by 1 base and J by 2 bases, 4 bases remained unmatched. CDR3: CASSLLLAGTTDTQYF. CDR3 nucleotide sequence: TGTGCCAGCAGCTTGTTACTAGCGGGGACCACAGATACGCAGTATTTT.

The chain has TRBV12-3 or TRBV12-4 and TRBJ1-4; no clear D gene. This CDR3 contains 12 residues. The germline V and J ends were trimmed by 7 bases and 11 bases, with 14 bases remaining between them. CDR3 DNA sequence: TGTGCCAGCACGAGAGGGTCAGAGAAACTGTTTTTT. This encodes CASTRGSEKLFF.

This clone was seen a single time. CDR3: CASSQGTGGTYEQYF. CDR3 coding DNA: TGTGCCAGCAGCCAAGGGACAGGGGGTACCTACGAGCAGTACTTC. The chain couples TRBV11-3 to TRBJ2-7; 11 positions agree with TRBD1. This CDR3 has 15 residues. V lost 5 bases to trimming and J lost 2 bases; unmatched junction nucleotides: 5. Per germline, CDR1 SGHNT and CDR2 YENEEA. Complete variable domain (other parts from reference TRBV11-3 and TRBJ2-7): EAGVVQSPRYKIIEKKQPVAFWCNPISGHNTLYWYLQNLGQGPELLIRYENEEAVDDSQLPKDRFSAERLKGVDSTLKIQPAELGDSAVYLCASSQGTGGTYEQYFGPGTRLTVT.

The chain employs TRBV7-2 and TRBJ2-5, with 7 bases that match TRBD1. The J segment lost 4 bases and the V segment lost 5 bases, leaving 7 bases of the junction unmatched. The CDR3 loop spans 14 amino acids. Germline values: CDR1 SGHTA, CDR2 FQGNSA. This CDR3 reads CASSPTPGGETQYF. Written as DNA, the CDR3 is TGTGCCAGCAGCCCAACTCCAGGGGGAGAGACCCAGTACTTC.

The CDR3 spells CASSLPPGTLGSGANVLTF. The CDR3 bases are TGTGCCAGCAGTTTACCACCCGGGACTTTGGGCTCTGGGGCCAACGTCCTGACTTTC. This rearrangement joins TRBV28 to TRBJ2-6, with D possibly being TRBD2 (6 bases). The CDR3 runs to 19 residues. CDR1 and CDR2 (germline): MDHEN, SYDVKM. V was clipped by 2 bases and J by 0 bases, with 17 bases between them. Complete variable domain (other parts from reference TRBV28 and TRBJ2-6): DVKVTQSSRYLVKRTGEKVFLECVQDMDHENMFWYRQDPGLGLRLIYFSYDVKMKEKGDIPEGYSVSREKKERFSLILESASTNQTSMYLCASSLPPGTLGSGANVLTFGAGSRLTVL.